This T cell receptor (beta chain) is from a study of OX40 agonist ivuxolimab in advanced cancers. About the research overall: Patients received ivuxolimab, an agonistic anti-OX40 (CD134) antibody. Whole-study results and caveats: Mean expanded clone counts were higher in CD8+ than CD4+ T cells. Some of the lowest clonal expansion was seen in partial responders at 0.1-3.0 mg/kg.

Peripheral blood came from all dose cohorts at three timepoints. TCRdb keeps only in-frame clones here, not all; method: immunoSEQ multiplex PCR. The data contain 90,000 to 100,000 clones, roughly 80% of them seen just once; the ten biggest clones take up approximately 1.5%. Germline V gene lookup returns CDR1 KGHSH and CDR2 LQKENI. The V and J ends lost 4 bases and 1 base respectively, with 7 bases between them. The CDR3 sequence is 13 residues long. This clone was found a few times. Its antigen remains unidentified. The sample here was CD4+ or CD8+ T cells sorted from blood, taken in a trial of the OX40 agonist ivuxolimab. The clonotype originates from an adult with an advanced solid tumor such as melanoma, head and neck, liver or kidney cancer. The chain combines TRBV18 with TRBJ2-5, with D perhaps TRBD2 (5 bases). The chain's CDR3 is CASSHRGQETQYF. CDR3 in DNA: TGTGCCAGCTCACACCGGGGCCAAGAGACCCAGTACTTC. The whole variable domain, remainder taken from reference TRBV18 and TRBJ2-5, is NAGVMQNPRHLVRRRGQEARLRCSPMKGHSHVYWYRQLPEEGLKFMVYLQKENIIDESGMPKERFSAEFPKEGPSILRIQQVVRGDSAAYFCASSHRGQETQYFGPGTRLLVL.